This TCR beta chain was sequenced in a study of T-cell memory formation after mild COVID-19. On the study more broadly: Clusters of TCRs were largely donor specific.

The CDR3 has 16 residues. The germline V gene has CDR1 SGHAT and CDR2 FQDESV (reference sequence). The V gene lost 4 bases and the J gene lost 6 bases, with 19 bases spanning the gap. Whole-study results and caveats: Some responding clones appeared in pre-infection memory, suggesting cross-reactive memory joined. Researchers report contracting CD4+ clones mostly in CM and EM, with CD8+ clones in EMRA.

TCR alpha and TCR beta cDNA libraries carrying sample barcodes and UMIs were produced by 5'RACE using constant-segment primers. MiXCR was run by TCRdb on the 5' RACE reads, yielding one entry per CDR3 protein. The table lists hundreds of thousands of distinct CDR3 sequences, approximately 29% of them singletons. As to this clonotype: Its antigen is unidentified.

This clonotype was obtained from an adult woman who had mild COVID-19 (a few samples of this study predate the infection). Cell type and time point are not known. The chain combines TRBV11-1 with TRBJ2-1; a possible D gene is TRBD2 (6 bases). The sample was PBMCs or a T cell subset sorted from them (not recorded which). DNA for the CDR3: TGTGCCAGCAGCTCAAGGGACTGGAGAAATGCCAATGAGCAGTTCTTC. Translating it yields CASSSRDWRNANEQFF.